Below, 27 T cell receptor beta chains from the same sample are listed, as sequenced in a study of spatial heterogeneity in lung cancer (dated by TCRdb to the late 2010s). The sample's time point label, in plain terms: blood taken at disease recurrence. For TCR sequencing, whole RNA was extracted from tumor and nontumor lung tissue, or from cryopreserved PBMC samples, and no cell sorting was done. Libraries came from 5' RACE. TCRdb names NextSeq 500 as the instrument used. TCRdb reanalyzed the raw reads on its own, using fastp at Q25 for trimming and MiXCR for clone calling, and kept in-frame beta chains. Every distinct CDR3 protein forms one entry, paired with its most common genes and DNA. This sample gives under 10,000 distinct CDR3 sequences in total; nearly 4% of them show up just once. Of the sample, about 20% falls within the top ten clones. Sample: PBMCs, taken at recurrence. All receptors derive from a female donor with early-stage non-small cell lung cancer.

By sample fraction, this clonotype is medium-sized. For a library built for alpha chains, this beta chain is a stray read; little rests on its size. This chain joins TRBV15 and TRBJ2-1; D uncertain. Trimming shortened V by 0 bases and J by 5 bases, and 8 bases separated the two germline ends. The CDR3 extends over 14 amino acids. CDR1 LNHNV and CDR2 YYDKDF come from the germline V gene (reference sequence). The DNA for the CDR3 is TGTGCCACCAGCAGAGATCCAGCTAACAATGAGCAGTTCTTC. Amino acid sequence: CATSRDPANNEQFF.

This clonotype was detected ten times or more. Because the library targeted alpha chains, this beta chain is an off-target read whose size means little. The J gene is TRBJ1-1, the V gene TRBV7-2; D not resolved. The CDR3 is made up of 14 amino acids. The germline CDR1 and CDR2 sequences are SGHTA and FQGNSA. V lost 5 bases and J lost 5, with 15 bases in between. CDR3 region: CASSPTKGLTEAFF. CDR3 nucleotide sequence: TGTGCCAGCAGCCCCACGAAAGGTTTGACTGAAGCTTTCTTT.

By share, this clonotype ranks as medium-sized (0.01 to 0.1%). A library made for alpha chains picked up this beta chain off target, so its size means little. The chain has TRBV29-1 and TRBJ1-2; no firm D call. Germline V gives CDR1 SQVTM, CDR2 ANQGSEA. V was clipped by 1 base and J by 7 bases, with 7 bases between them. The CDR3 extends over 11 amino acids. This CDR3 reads CSVEGQAGYTF. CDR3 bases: TGCAGCGTTGAAGGTCAGGCTGGCTACACCTTC.

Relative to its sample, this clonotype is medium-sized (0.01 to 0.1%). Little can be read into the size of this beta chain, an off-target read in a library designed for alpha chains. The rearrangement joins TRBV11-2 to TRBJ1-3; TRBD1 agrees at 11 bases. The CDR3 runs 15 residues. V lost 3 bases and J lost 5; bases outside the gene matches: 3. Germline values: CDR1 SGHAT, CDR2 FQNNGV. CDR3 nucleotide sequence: TGTGCCAGCAGCTTGGACAGGGGGCTGAGAAACACCATATATTTT. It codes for CASSLDRGLRNTIYF. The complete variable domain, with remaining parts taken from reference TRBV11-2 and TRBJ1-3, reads EAGVAQSPRYKIIEKRQSVAFWCNPISGHATLYWYQQILGQGPKLLIQFQNNGVVDDSQLPKDRFSAERLKGVDSTLKIQPAKLEDSAVYLCASSLDRGLRNTIYFGEGSWLTVV.

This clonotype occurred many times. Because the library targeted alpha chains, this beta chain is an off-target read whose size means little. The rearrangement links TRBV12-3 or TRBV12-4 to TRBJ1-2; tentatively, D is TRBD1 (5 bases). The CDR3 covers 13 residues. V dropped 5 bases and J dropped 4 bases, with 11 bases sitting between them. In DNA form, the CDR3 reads TGTGCCAGCAGTCCTTCTGGGGGCTATGGCTACACCTTC. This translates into CASSPSGGYGYTF.

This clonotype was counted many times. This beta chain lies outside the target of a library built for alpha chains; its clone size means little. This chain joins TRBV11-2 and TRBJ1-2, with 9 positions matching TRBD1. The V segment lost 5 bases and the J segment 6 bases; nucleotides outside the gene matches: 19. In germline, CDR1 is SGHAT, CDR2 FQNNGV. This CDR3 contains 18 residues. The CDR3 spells CASSRATGTGRRSDGYTF. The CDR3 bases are TGTGCCAGCAGCCGGGCGACCGGGACAGGGCGGCGTTCTGATGGCTACACCTTC.

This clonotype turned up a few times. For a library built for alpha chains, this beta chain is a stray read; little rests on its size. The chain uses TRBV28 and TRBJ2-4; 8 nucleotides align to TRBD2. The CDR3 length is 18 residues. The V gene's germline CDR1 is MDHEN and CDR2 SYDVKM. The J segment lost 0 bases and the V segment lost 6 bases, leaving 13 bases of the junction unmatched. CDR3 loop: CASSPGGFKTQAKNIQYF. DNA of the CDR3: TGTGCCAGCAGCCCGGGGGGGTTCAAGACCCAAGCCAAAAACATTCAGTACTTC.

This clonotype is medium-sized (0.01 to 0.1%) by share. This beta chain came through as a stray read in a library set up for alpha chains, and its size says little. CDR3: CASSLEFGTEAFF. For the CDR3, the DNA is TGTGCCAGCAGCTTAGAATTCGGGACTGAAGCTTTCTTT. The chain recombines TRBV7-3 with TRBJ1-1; no definite D call. Germline V gene data show CDR1 as SGHTA and CDR2 as FQGTGA. There are 13 residues in the CDR3. V gave up 2 bases and J gave up 5 bases, with 9 bases separating them.

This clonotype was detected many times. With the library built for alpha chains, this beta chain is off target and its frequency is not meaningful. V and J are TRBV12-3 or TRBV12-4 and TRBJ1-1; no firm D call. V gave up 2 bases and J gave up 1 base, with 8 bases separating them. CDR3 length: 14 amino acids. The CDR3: CASSLPRTNTEAFF. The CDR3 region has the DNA TGTGCCAGCAGTTTACCCAGGACGAACACTGAAGCTTTCTTT.

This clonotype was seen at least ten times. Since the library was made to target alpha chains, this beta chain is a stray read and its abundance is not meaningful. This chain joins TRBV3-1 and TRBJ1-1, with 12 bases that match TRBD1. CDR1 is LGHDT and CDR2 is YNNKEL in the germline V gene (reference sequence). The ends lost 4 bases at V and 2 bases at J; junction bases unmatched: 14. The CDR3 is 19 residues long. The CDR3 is CASSLQSGTGGLLNTEAFF. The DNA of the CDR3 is TGTGCCAGCAGCCTCCAATCCGGGACAGGGGGCCTACTTAACACTGAAGCTTTCTTT.

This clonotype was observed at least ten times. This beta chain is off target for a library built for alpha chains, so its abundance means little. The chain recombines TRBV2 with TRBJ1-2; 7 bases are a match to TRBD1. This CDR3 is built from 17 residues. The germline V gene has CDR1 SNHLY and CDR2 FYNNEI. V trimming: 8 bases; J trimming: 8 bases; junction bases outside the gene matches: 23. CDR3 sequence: CASLTGLQGLLREGYTF. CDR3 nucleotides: TGTGCCAGCCTAACGGGGCTACAGGGGTTGCTCCGGGAAGGCTACACCTTC.

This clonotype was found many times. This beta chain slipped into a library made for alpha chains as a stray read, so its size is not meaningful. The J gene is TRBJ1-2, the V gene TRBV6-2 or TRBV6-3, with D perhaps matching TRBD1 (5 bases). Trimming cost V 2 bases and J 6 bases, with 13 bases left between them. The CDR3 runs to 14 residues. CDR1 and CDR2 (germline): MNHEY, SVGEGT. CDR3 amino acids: CASSYQWGIDGYTF. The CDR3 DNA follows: TGTGCCAGCAGTTACCAATGGGGCATCGATGGCTACACCTTC.

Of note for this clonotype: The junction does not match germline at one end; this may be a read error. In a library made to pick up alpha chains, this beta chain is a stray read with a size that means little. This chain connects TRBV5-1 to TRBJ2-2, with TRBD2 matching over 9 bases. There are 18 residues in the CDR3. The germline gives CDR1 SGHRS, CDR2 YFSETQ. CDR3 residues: CTSSSLPPSGANTGELFF. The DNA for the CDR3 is TGCACCAGCAGCAGCCTCCCCCCTAGCGGGGCGAACACCGGGGAGCTGTTTTTT.

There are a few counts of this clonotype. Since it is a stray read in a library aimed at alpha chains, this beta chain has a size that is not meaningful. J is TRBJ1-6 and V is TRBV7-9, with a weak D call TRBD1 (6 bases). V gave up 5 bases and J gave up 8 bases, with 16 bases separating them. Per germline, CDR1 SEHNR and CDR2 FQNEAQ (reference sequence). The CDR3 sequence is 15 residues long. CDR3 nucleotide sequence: TGTGCCAGCAGCCCACCGGGGGGGGCTGATTCACCCCTCCACTTT. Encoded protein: CASSPPGGADSPLHF.

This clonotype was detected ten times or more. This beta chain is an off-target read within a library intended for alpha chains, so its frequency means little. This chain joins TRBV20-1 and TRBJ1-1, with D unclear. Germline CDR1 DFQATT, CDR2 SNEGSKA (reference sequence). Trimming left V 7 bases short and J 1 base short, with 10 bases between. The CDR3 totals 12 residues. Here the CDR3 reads CSVPKGNTEAFF. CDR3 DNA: TGCAGTGTGCCTAAGGGGAACACTGAAGCTTTCTTT.

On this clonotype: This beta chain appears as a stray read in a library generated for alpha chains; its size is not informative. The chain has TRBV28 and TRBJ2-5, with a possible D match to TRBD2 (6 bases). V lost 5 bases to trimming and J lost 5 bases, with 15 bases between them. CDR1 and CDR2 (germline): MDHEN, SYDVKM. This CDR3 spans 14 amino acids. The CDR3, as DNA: TGTGCCAGCAGTCCCACGGCGGGGCTGGAGACCCAGTACTTC. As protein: CASSPTAGLETQYF.

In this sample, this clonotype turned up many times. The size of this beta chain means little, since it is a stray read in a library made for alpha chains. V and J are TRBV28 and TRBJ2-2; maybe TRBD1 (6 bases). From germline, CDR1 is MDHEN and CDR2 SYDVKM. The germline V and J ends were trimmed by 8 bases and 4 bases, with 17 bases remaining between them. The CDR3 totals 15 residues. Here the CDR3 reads CASEERQVITGELFF. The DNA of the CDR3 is TGTGCCAGCGAAGAACGACAGGTGATCACCGGGGAGCTGTTTTTT.

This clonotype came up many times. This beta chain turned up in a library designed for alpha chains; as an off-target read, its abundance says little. CDR3 sequence (DNA): TGCAGTGCAAAGGACCTCCCGAAACTGTTTTTT. The encoded protein is CSAKDLPKLFF. The chain combines TRBV20-1 with TRBJ1-4; D remains ambiguous. Trimming pared 6 bases from V and 11 bases from J, leaving 13 bases between. CDR3 length: 11 residues. Germline values: CDR1 DFQATT, CDR2 SNEGSKA (reference sequence).

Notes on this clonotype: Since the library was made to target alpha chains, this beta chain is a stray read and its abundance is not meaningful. CDR3 amino acids: CASRVKLAGPPNEQFF. The CDR3 bases are TGTGCCAGCAGGGTAAAACTAGCGGGGCCTCCCAATGAGCAGTTCTTC. The genes are TRBV3-1 and TRBJ2-1; 10 nucleotides align to TRBD2. Trimming removed 6 bases from V and 6 bases from J; junction bases left unmatched: 11. The germline V gene encodes CDR1 LGHDT and CDR2 YNNKEL (reference sequence). This CDR3 has 16 amino acids.

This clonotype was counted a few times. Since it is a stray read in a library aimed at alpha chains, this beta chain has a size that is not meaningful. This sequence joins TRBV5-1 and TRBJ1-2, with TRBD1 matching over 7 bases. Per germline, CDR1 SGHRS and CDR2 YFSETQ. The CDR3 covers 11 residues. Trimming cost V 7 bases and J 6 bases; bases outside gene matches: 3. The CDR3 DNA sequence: TGCGCCAGCTGGACAGGAGATGGCTACACCTTC. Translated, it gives CASWTGDGYTF.

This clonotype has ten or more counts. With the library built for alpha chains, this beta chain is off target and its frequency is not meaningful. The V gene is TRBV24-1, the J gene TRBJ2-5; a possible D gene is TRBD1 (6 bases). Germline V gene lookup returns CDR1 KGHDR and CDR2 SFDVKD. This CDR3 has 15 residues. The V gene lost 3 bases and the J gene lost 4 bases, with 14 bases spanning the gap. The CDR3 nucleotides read TGTGCCACCAGTGATAGGGCAGGGGCGGGAGAGACCCAGTACTTC. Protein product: CATSDRAGAGETQYF.

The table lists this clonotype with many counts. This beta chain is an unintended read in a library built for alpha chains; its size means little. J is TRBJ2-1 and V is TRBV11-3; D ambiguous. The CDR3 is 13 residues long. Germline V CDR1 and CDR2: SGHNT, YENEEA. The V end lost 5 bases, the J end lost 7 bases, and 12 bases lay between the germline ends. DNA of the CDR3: TGTGCCAGCAGCGTTAGCCTGAGGAATGAGCAGTTCTTC. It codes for CASSVSLRNEQFF.

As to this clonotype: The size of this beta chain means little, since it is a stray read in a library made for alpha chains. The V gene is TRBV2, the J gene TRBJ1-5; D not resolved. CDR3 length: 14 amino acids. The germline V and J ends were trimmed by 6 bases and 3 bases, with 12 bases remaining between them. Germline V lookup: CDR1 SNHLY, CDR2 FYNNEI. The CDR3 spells CASSATTNNQPQHF. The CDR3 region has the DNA TGTGCCAGCAGCGCCACCACGAACAATCAGCCCCAGCATTTT.

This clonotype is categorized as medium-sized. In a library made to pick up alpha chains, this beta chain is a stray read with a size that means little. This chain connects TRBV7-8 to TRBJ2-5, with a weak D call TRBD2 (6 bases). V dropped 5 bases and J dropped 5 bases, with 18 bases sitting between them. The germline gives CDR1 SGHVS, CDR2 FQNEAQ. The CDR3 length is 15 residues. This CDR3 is CASSPRVPRGETQYF. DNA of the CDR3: TGTGCCAGCAGCCCCCGGGTACCCCGGGGGGAGACCCAGTACTTC.

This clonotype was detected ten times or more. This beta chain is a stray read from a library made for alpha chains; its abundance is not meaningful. CDR3 sequence reads: CATSDPGQGGNIQYF. The CDR3 DNA reads TGTGCCACCAGTGACCCCGGGCAGGGGGGGAACATTCAGTACTTC. The J gene is TRBJ2-4, the V gene TRBV24-1; D tentatively reads TRBD1 or TRBD2 (7 bases each). The ends were cut back, 4 bases at V and 7 bases at J, with 16 bases in the middle. The CDR3 is 15 amino acids. Germline V lookup: CDR1 KGHDR, CDR2 SFDVKD.

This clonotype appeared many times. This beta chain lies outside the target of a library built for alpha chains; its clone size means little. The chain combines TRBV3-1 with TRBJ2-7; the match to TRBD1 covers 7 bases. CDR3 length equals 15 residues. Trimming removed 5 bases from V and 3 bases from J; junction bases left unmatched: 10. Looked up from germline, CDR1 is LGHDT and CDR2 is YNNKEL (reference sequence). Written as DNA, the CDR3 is TGTGCCAGCAGCACTTGGGACAGCCCAAACTACGAGCAGTACTTC. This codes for CASSTWDSPNYEQYF.

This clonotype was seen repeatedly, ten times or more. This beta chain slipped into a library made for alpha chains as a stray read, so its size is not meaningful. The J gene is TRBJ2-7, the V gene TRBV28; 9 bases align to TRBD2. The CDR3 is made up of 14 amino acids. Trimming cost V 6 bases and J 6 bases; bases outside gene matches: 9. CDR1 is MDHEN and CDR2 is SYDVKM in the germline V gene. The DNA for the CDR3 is TGTGCCAGCAGCATCGGGACTAGCTTGCCCGAGCAGTACTTC. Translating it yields CASSIGTSLPEQYF.